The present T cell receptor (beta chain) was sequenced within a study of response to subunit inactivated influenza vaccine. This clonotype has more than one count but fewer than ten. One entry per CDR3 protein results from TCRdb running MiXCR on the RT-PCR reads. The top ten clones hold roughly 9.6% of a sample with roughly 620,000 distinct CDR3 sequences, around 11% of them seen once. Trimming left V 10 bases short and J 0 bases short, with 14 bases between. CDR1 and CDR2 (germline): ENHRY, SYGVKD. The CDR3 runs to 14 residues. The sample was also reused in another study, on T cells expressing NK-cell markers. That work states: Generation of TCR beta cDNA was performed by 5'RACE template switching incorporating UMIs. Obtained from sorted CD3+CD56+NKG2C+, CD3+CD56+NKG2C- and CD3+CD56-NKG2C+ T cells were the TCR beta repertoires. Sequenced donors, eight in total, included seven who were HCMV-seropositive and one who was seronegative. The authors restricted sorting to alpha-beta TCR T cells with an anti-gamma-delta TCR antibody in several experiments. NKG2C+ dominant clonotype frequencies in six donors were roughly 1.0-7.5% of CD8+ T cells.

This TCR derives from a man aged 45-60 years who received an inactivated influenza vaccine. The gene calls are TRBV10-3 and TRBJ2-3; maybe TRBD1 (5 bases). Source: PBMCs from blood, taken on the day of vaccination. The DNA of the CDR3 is TGTGCCACCCGCGACAGTCTTAGCACAGATACGCAGTATTTT. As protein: CATRDSLSTDTQYF.